The 4 T cell receptor beta chains reported below all come from one sample, sequenced in a study of cytomegalovirus exposure and HLA in healthy donors. PCR used 60 Vbeta primers and 13 Jbeta primers. Method: immunoSEQ multiplex PCR; TCRdb's copy keeps in-frame clones and lacks some. The profile shows about 160,000 clones, 79% of them singletons. Sequencing input: PBMCs. These receptors originate from a man aged 40-55 years in good health and CMV-seronegative.

V usage is TRBV9 and J usage is TRBJ2-1; TRBD2 aligns across 8 bases. After removal of 3 bases from V and 7 bases from J, the junction contained 3 bases not matched to a gene. CDR1 and CDR2 (germline): SGDLS, YYNGEE. The CDR3 contains 13 residues. The DNA of the CDR3 is TGTGCCAGCAGCGACCCGGGGGGGAATGAGCAGTTCTTC. Protein: CASSDPGGNEQFF.

CDR3 in amino acids: CAISESGTGNEKLFF. The DNA of the CDR3 is TGTGCCATCAGTGAATCCGGGACAGGGAATGAAAAACTGTTTTTT. The gene calls are TRBV10-3 and TRBJ1-4; 9 bases are a match to TRBD1. This CDR3 has 15 amino acids. Trimming at V came to 3 bases and at J to 5 bases, leaving 4 bases not matched to a gene. Germline CDR1 reads ENHRY; CDR2 reads SYGVKD.

The rearrangement uses TRBV7-6 and TRBJ2-2; tentatively, D is TRBD1 (6 bases). Germline V gene data show CDR1 as SGHVS and CDR2 as FNYEAQ. V lost 1 base to trimming and J lost 5 bases, with 14 bases between them. The CDR3 extends over 16 amino acids. The CDR3 DNA sequence: TGTGCCAGCAGCTTAGGGACGAGGGGGAGTACCGGGGAGCTGTTTTTT. It encodes CASSLGTRGSTGELFF.

The chain couples TRBV19 to TRBJ1-1; TRBD1 agrees at 7 bases. The CDR3 loop spans 12 amino acids. V shed 10 bases and J 1 base; nucleotides not matched to a gene: 3. Germline V CDR1 and CDR2: LNHDA, SQIVND (reference sequence). Written as DNA, the CDR3 is TGTGCCACCCGACAGGGGAACACTGAAGCTTTCTTT. Translation: CATRQGNTEAFF.